This T cell receptor beta chain was captured by sequencing in a study of early T cells in non-severe SARS-CoV-2 infection. Study-wide background: Sequencing of bulk RNA from unsorted whole blood was done, without chain pairing.

Germline assignment: CDR1 DFQATT and CDR2 SNEGSKA (reference sequence). The ends were cut back, 4 bases at V and 0 bases at J, with 11 bases in the middle. CDR3 length equals 14 residues. MiXCR, run by TCRdb on the 5' RACE reads, gives a single entry per CDR3 protein. The sample lists about 80,000 distinct CDR3 sequences, roughly 13% occurring once. V gene TRBV20-1 combines with J gene TRBJ2-3; tentatively, D is TRBD1 (6 bases). The source material was whole blood. The clonotype originates from an adult who was a healthcare worker with PCR-confirmed SARS-CoV-2 infection or an uninfected control (not recorded which). The CDR3 spells CSANRDTSTDTQYF. The CDR3 DNA is TGCAGTGCTAATCGGGACACTAGCACAGATACGCAGTATTTT.